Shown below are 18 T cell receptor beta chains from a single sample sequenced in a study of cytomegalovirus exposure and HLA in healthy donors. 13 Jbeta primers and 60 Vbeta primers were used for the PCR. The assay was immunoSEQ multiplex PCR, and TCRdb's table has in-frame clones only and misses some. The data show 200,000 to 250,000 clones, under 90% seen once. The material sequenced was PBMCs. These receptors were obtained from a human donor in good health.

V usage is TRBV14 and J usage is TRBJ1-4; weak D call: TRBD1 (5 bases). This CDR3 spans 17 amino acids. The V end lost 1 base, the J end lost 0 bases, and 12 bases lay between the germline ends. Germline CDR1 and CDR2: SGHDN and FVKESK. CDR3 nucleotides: TGTGCCAGCAGCCAAGGTGCTTGGGGCACAACTAATGAAAAACTGTTTTTT. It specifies CASSQGAWGTTNEKLFF.

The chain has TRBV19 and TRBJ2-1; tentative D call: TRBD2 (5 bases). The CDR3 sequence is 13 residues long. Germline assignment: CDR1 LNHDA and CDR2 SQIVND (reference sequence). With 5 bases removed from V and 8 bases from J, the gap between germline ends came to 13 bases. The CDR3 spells CASSSRPRDEQFF. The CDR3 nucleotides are TGTGCCAGTAGTTCCCGACCGAGGGATGAGCAGTTCTTC. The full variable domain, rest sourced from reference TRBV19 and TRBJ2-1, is DGGITQSPKYLFRKEGQNVTLSCEQNLNHDAMYWYRQDPGQGLRLIYYSQIVNDFQKGDIAEGYSVSREKKESFPLTVTSAQKNPTAFYLCASSSRPRDEQFFGPGTRLTVL.

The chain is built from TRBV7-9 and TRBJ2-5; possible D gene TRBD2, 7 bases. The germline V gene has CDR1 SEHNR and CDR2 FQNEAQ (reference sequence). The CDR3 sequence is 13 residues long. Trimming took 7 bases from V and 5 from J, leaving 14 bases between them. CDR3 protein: CASIRGAGETQYF. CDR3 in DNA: TGTGCCAGCATTCGGGGGGCTGGGGAGACCCAGTACTTC.

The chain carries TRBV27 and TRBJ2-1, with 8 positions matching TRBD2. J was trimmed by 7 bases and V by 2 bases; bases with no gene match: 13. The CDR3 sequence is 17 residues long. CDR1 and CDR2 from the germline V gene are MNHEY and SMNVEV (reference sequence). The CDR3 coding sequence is TGTGCCAGCAGTTTACGGGTCAGGTTAGCGGGAAATAATGAGCAGTTCTTC. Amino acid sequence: CASSLRVRLAGNNEQFF.

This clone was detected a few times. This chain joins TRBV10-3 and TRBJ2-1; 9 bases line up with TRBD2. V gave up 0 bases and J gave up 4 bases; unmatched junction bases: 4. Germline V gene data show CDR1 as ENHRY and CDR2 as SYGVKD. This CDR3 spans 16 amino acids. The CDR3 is CAISESLAGTYNEQFF. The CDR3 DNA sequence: TGTGCCATCAGTGAGTCACTAGCGGGCACTTACAATGAGCAGTTCTTC.

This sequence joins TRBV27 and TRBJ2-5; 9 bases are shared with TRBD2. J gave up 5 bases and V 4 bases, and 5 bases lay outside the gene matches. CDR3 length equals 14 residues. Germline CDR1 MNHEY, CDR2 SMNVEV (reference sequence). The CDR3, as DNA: TGTGCCAGCAGTTCGGGACTAGCTTTGGAGACCCAGTACTTC. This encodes CASSSGLALETQYF.

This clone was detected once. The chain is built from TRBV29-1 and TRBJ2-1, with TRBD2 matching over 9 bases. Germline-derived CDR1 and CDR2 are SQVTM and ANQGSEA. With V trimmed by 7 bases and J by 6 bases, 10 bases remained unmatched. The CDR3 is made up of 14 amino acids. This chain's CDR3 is CSAAGGGWGNEQFF. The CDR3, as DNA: TGCAGCGCCGCGGGAGGGGGTTGGGGCAATGAGCAGTTCTTC.

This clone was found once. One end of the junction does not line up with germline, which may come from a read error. CDR3 coding DNA: TGTGCTAGCAGCATAAGCGGGTATAATGAGCAGTTCTTC. Residues: CASSISGYNEQFF. The V and J genes are TRBV7-7 and TRBJ2-1; D might be TRBD2 (6 bases). CDR1 is SSHAT, CDR2 FNYEAQ, per germline (reference sequence). The CDR3 is 13 amino acids.

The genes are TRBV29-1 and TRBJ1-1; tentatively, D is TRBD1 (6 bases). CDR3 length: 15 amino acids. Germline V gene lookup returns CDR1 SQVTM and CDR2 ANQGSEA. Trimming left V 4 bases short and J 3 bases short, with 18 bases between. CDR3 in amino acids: CSVVNSGGGDTEAFF. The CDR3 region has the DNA TGCAGCGTTGTAAATTCGGGGGGCGGTGACACTGAAGCTTTCTTT. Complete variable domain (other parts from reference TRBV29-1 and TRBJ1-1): SAVISQKPSRDICQRGTSLTIQCQVDSQVTMMFWYRQQPGQSLTLIATANQGSEATYESGFVIDKFPISRPNLTFSTLTVSNMSPEDSSIYLCSVVNSGGGDTEAFFGQGTRLTVV.

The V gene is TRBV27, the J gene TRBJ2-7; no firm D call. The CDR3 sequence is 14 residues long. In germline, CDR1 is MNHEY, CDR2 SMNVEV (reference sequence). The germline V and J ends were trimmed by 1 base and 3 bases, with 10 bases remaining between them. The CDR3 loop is CASSLYPLDYEQYF. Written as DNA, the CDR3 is TGTGCCAGCAGTTTATACCCGCTAGACTACGAGCAGTACTTC.

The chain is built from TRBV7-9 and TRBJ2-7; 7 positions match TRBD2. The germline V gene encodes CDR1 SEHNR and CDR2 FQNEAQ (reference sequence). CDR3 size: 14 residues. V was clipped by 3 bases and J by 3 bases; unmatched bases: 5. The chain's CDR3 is CASSLAGDLYEQYF. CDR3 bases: TGTGCCAGCAGCTTGGCGGGAGATCTCTACGAGCAGTACTTC. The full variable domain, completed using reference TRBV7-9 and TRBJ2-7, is DTGVSQNPRHKITKRGQNVTFRCDPISEHNRLYWYRQTLGQGPEFLTYFQNEAQLEKSRLLSDRFSAERPKGSFSTLEIQRTEQGDSAMYLCASSLAGDLYEQYFGPGTRLTVT.

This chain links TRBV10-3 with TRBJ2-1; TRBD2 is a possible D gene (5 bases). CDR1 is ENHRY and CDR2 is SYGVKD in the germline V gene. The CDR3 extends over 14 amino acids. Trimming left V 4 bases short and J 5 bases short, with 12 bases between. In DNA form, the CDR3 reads TGTGCCATCAGTGTGTTGCTAGCCGACAATGAGCAGTTCTTC. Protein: CAISVLLADNEQFF.

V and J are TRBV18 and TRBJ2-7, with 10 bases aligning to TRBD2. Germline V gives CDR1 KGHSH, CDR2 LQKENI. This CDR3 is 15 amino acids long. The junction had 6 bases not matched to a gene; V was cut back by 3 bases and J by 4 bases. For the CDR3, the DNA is TGTGCCAGCTCACCTTCTCCGGGACTAGCGTACGAGCAGTACTTC. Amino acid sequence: CASSPSPGLAYEQYF. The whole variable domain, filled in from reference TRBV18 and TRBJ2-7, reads NAGVMQNPRHLVRRRGQEARLRCSPMKGHSHVYWYRQLPEEGLKFMVYLQKENIIDESGMPKERFSAEFPKEGPSILRIQQVVRGDSAAYFCASSPSPGLAYEQYFGPGTRLTVT.

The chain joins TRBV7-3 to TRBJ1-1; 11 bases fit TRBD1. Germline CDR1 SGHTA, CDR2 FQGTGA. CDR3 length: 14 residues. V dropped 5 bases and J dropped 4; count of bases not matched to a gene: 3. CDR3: CASSVGTGGTEAFF. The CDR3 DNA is TGTGCCAGCAGCGTTGGGACAGGGGGCACTGAAGCTTTCTTT.

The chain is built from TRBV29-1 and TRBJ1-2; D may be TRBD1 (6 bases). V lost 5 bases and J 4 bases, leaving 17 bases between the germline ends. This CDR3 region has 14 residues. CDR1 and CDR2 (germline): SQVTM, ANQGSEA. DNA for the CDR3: TGCAGCGTTTTTCCCCCAGGGGACGCCTATGGCTACACCTTC. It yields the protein CSVFPPGDAYGYTF.

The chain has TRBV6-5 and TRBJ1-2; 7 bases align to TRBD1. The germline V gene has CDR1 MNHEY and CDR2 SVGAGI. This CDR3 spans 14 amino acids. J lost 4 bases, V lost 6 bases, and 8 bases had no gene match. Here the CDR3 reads CASRNRGSGYGYTF. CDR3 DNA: TGTGCCAGCAGAAACAGGGGCTCGGGCTATGGCTACACCTTC.

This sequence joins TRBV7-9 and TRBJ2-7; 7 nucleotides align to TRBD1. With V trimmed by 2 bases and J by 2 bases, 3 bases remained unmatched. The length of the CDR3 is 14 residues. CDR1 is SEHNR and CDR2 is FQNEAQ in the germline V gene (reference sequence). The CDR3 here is CASSLLGTAYEQYF. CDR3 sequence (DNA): TGTGCCAGCAGCTTATTGGGGACAGCCTACGAGCAGTACTTC.

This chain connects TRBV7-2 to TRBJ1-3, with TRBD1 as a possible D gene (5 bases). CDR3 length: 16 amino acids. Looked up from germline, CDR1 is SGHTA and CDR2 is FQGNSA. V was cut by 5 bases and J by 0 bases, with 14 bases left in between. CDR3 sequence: CASSERQLSSGNTIYF. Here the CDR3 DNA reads TGTGCCAGCAGCGAAAGACAGCTTAGCTCTGGAAACACCATATATTTT. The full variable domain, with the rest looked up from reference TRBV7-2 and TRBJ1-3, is GAGVSQSPSNKVTEKGKDVELRCDPISGHTALYWYRQSLGQGLEFLIYFQGNSAPDKSGLPSDRFSAERTGGSVSTLTIQRTQQEDSAVYLCASSERQLSSGNTIYFGEGSWLTVV.